This paragraph covers one T cell receptor (beta chain) sequence. Per the study methods: Amplification from reference gene primers served as the basis for estimated nucleated cell counts. Data came from immunoSEQ multiplex PCR; TCRdb stores just in-frame clones and leaves some out. For V, J and clone size, that table is used; D and trimming come from the DNA. The sample has about 200,000 clones; 86% are singletons. These data originate in a study of blood T cell repertoires in COVID-19. CDR1 and CDR2 (germline): LGHDT, YNNKEL (reference sequence). J was trimmed by 2 bases and V by 4 bases; bases with no gene match: 7. This CDR3 contains 15 residues. Participants spanned ages roughly 18 to 95 years and resided in 20 to 30 US areas. Participants were placed into cohorts based on the clinical history they reported.

The clonotype comes from a man in his forties with acute COVID-19. Sequencing was carried out using PBMCs or T cells enriched from blood (not recorded which). The rearrangement links TRBV3-1 (or the pseudogene TRBV3-2) to TRBJ1-2, with 7 bases lining up with TRBD1. The CDR3, as DNA: TGTGCCAGCAGCCGCACACTACAGGGGAACTATGGCTACACCTTC. The encoded protein is CASSRTLQGNYGYTF.